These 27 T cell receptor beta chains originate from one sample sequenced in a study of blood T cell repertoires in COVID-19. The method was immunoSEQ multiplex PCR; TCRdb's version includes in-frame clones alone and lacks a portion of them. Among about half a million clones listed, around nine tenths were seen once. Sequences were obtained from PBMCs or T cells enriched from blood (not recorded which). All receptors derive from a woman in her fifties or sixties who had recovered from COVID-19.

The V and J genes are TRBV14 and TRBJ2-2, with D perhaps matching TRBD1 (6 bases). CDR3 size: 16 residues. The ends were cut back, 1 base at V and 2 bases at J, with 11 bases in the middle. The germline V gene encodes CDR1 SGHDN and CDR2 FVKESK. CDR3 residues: CASSQVTGRNTGELFF. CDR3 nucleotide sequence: TGTGCCAGCAGCCAAGTGACAGGTCGTAACACCGGGGAGCTGTTTTTT.

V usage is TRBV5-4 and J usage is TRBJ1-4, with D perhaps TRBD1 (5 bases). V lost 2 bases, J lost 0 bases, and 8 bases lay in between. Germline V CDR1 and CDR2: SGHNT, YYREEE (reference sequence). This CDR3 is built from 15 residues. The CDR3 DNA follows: TGTGCCAGCAGCTTAAGGGGCTCAACTAATGAAAAACTGTTTTTT. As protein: CASSLRGSTNEKLFF.

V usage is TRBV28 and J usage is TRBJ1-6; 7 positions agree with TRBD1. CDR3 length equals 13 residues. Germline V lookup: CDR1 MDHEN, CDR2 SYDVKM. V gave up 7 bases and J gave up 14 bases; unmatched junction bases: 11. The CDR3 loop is CASTGQSFQALHF. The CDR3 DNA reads TGTGCCAGCACGGGACAGTCTTTTCAAGCCCTCCACTTT.

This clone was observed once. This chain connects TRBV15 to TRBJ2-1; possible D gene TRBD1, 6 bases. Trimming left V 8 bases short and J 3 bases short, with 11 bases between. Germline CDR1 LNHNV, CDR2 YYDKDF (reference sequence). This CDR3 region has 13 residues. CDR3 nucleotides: TGTGCCACCGGTCAGGGGAACTACAATGAGCAGTTCTTC. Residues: CATGQGNYNEQFF.

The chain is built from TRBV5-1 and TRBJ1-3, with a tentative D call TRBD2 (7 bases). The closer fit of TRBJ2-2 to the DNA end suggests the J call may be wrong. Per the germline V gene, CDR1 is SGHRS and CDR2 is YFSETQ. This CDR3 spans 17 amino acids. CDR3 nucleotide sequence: TGCGCCAGCAGCTTGTCGCGGGGGCCCCCGAACACCGGGGAGCTGTTTTTT. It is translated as CASSLSRGPPNTGELFF.

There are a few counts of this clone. CDR3 coding DNA: TGCGCCAGCAGCTTGGGACAGGCCGAGCAGTACTTC. It codes for CASSLGQAEQYF. This chain uses TRBV5-1 with TRBJ2-7; D possibly corresponds to TRBD1 (6 bases). V was cut by 0 bases and J by 6 bases, with 7 bases left in between. There are 12 residues in the CDR3. From germline, CDR1 is SGHRS and CDR2 YFSETQ.

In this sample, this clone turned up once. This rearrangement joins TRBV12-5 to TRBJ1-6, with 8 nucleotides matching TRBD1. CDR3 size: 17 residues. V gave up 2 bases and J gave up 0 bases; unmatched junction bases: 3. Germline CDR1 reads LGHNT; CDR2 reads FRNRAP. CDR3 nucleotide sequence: TGTGCTAGTGGTTTGATTACAGGGGGCTCCTATAATTCACCCCTCCACTTT. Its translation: CASGLITGGSYNSPLHF.

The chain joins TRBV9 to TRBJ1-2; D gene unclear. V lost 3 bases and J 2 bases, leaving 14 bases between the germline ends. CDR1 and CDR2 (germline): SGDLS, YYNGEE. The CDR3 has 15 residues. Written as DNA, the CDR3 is TGTGCCAGCAGCGCCTCCCCTGGCTGGAACTATGGCTACACCTTC. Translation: CASSASPGWNYGYTF.

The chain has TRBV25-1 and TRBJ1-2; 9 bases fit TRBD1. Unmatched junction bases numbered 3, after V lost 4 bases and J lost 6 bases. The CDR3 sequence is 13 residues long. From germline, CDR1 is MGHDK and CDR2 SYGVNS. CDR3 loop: CASSARQGDGYTF. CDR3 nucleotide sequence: TGTGCCAGCAGTGCAAGACAGGGGGATGGCTACACCTTC.

CDR3 protein: CASSQDWADNSPLHF. CDR3 in DNA: TGTGCCAGCAGCCAAGATTGGGCTGATAATTCACCCCTCCACTTT. V and J are TRBV3-1 (or the pseudogene TRBV3-2) and TRBJ1-6; D is unresolved. Germline assignment: CDR1 LGHDT and CDR2 YNNKEL (reference sequence). V shed 0 bases and J shed 5 bases, with 8 bases lying between them. This CDR3 region has 15 residues.

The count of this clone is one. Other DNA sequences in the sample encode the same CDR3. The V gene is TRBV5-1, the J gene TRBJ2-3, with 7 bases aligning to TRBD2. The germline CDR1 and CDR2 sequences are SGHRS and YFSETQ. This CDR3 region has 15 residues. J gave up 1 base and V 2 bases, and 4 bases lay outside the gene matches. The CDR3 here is CASSLVAGGTDTQYF. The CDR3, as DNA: TGCGCCAGCAGCTTAGTCGCGGGGGGCACAGATACGCAGTATTTT.

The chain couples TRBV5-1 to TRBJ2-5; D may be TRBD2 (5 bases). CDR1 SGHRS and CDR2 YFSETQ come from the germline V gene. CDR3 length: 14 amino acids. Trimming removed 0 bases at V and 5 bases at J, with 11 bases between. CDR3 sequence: CASSLAGLAETQYF. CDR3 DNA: TGCGCCAGCAGCTTGGCTGGGTTAGCGGAGACCCAGTACTTC. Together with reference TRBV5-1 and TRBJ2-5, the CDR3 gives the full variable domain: KAGVTQTPRYLIKTRGQQVTLSCSPISGHRSVSWYQQTPGQGLQFLFEYFSETQRNKGNFPGRFSGRQFSNSRSEMNVSTLELGDSALYLCASSLAGLAETQYFGPGTRLLVL.

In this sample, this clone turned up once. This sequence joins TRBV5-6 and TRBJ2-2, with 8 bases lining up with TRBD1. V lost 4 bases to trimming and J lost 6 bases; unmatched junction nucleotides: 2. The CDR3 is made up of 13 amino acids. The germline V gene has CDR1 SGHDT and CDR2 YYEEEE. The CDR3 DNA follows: TGTGCCAGCAGCATGGACAGGGCCGGGGAGCTGTTTTTT. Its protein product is CASSMDRAGELFF. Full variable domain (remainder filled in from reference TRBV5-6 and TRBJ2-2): DAGVTQSPTHLIKTRGQQVTLRCSPKSGHDTVSWYQQALGQGPQFIFQYYEEEERQRGNFPDRFSGHQFPNYSSELNVNALLLGDSALYLCASSMDRAGELFFGEGSRLTVL.

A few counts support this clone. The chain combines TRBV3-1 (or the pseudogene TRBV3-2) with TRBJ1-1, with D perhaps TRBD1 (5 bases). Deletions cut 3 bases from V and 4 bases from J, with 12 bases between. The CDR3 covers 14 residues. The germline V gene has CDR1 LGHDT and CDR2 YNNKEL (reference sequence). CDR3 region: CASSQGEGSTEAFF. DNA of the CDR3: TGTGCCAGCAGCCAGGGGGAGGGAAGCACTGAAGCTTTCTTT.

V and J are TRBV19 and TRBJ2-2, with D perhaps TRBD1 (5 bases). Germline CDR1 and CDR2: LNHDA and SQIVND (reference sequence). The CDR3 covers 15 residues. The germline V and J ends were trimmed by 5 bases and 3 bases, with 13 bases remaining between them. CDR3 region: CASSWGKGDTGELFF. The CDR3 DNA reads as TGTGCCAGTAGTTGGGGTAAAGGGGACACCGGGGAGCTGTTTTTT.

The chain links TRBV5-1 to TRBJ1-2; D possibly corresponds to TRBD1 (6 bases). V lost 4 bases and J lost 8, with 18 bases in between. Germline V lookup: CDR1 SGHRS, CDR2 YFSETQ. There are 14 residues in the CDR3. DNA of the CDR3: TGCGCCAGCAGCCAAGGGGGGGCTAGCTTCGGCTACACCTTC. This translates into CASSQGGASFGYTF.

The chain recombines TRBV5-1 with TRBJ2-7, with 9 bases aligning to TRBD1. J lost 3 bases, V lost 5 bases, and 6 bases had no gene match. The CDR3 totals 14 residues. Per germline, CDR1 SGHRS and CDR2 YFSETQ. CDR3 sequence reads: CASRRGQGNYEQYF. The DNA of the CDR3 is TGCGCCAGCAGGAGGGGACAGGGTAACTACGAGCAGTACTTC.

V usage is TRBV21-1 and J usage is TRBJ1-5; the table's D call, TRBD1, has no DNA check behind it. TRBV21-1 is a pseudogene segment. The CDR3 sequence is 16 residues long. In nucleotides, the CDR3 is TGTGCCAGCAGCAAAGGGGTAGGGGACAAATATCAGCCCCAGCATTTT. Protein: CASSKGVGDKYQPQHF.

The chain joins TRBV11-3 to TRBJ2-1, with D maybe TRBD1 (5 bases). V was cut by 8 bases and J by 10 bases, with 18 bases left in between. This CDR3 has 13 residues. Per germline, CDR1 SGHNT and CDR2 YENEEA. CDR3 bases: TGTGCCAGCGGCTGGGGCAGGGTACTAGAGCAGTTCTTC. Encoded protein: CASGWGRVLEQFF.

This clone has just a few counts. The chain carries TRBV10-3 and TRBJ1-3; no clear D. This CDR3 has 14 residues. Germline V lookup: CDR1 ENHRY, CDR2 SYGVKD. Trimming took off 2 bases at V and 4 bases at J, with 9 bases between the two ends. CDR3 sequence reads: CAISEAGSGNTIYF. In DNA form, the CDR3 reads TGTGCCATCAGTGAGGCGGGATCGGGAAACACCATATATTTT.

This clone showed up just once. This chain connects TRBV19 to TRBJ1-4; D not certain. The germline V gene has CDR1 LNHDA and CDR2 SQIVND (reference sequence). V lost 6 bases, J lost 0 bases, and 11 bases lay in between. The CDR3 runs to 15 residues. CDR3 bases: TGTGCCAGTAGAGCGGGAGTAGCAACTAATGAAAAACTGTTTTTT. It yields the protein CASRAGVATNEKLFF. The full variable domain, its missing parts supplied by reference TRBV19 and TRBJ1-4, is DGGITQSPKYLFRKEGQNVTLSCEQNLNHDAMYWYRQDPGQGLRLIYYSQIVNDFQKGDIAEGYSVSREKKESFPLTVTSAQKNPTAFYLCASRAGVATNEKLFFGSGTQLSVL.

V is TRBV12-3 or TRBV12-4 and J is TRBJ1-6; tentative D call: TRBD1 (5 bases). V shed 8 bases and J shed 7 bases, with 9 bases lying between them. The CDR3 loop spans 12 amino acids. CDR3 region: CASAGLNSPLHF. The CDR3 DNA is TGTGCCAGCGCGGGACTAAATTCACCCCTCCACTTT.

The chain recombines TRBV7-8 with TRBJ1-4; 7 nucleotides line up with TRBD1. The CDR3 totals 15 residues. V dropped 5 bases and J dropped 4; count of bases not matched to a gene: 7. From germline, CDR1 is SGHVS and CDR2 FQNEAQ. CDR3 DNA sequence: TGTGCCAGCAGCCCCGGACAGGCCTTTAATGAAAAACTGTTTTTT. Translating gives CASSPGQAFNEKLFF.

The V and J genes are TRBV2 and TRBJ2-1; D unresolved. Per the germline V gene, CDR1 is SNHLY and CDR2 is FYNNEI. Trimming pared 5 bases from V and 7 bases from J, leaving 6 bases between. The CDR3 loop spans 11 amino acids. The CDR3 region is CASSLANEQFF. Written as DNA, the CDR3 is TGTGCCAGCAGTCTGGCAAATGAGCAGTTCTTC. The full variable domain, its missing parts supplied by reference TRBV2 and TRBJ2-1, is EPEVTQTPSHQVTQMGQEVILRCVPISNHLYFYWYRQILGQKVEFLVSFYNNEISEKSEIFDDQFSVERPDGSNFTLKIRSTKLEDSAMYFCASSLANEQFFGPGTRLTVL.

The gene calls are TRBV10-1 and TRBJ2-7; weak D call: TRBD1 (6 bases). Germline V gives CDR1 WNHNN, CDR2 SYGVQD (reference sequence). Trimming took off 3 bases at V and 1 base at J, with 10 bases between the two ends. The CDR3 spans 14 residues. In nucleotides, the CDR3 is TGCGCCAGCAGTGAAGCCGACAGGTCCTACGAGCAGTACTTC. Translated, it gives CASSEADRSYEQYF.

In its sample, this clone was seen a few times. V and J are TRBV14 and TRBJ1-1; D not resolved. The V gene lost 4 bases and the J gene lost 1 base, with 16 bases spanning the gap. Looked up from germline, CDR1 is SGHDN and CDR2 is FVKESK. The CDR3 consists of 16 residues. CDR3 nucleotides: TGTGCCAGCAGCCCCCTAACCCCCAATCAGAACACTGAAGCTTTCTTT. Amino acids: CASSPLTPNQNTEAFF.

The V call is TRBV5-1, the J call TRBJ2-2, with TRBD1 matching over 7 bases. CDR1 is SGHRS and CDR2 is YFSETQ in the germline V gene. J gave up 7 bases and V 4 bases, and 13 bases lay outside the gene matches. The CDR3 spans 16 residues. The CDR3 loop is CASSRIPTGQSGELFF. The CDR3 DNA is TGCGCCAGCAGCCGCATTCCGACAGGGCAAAGCGGGGAGCTGTTTTTT.